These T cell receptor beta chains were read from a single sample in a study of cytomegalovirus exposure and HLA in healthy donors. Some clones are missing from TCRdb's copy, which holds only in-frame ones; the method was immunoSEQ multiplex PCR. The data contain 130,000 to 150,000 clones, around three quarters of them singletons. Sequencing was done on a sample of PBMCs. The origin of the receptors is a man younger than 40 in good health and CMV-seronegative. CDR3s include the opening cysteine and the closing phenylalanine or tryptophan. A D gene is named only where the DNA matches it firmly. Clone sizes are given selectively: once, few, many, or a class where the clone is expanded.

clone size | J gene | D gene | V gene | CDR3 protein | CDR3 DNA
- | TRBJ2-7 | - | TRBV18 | CASSSQDEQYF | TGTGCCAGCTCATCCCAGGACGAGCAGTACTTC
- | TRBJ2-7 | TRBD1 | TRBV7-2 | CASSPRTGGSYEQYF | TGTGCCAGCAGCCCGCGGACAGGGGGCTCCTACGAGCAGTACTTC
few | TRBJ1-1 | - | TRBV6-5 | CASSYSGVNTEAFF | TGTGCCAGCAGTTACTCAGGGGTGAACACTGAAGCTTTCTTT
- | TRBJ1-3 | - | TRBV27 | CASSFLSGNTIYF | TGTGCCAGCAGTTTCCTCTCTGGAAACACCATATATTTT
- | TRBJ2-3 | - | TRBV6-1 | CASSERRAFTDTQYF | TGTGCCAGCAGTGAACGGCGGGCTTTCACAGATACGCAGTATTTT
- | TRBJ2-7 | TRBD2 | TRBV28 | CASSSPGEGYEQYF | TGTGCCAGCAGCTCTCCGGGGGAGGGCTACGAGCAGTACTTC
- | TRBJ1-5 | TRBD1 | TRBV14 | CASSAGQNNQPQHF | TGTGCCAGCAGCGCGGGACAGAACAATCAGCCCCAGCATTTT
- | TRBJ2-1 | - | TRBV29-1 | CSVEDTGTRSYNEQFF | TGCAGCGTTGAAGATACGGGAACCCGCTCCTACAATGAGCAGTTCTTC
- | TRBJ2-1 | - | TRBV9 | CASSVSGGPGNNEQFF | TGTGCCAGCAGCGTATCCGGCGGCCCAGGGAACAATGAGCAGTTCTTC
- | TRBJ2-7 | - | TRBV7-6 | CASSLAQESSYEQYF | TGTGCCAGCAGCTTAGCACAGGAAAGCTCCTACGAGCAGTACTTC
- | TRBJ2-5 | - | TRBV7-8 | CASSGDIGQTQYF | TGTGCCAGCAGCGGGGACATTGGGCAGACCCAGTACTTC
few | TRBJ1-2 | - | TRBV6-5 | CASIHPGGGYGYTF | TGTGCCAGCATTCATCCGGGGGGAGGCTATGGCTACACCTTC
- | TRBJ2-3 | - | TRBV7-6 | CASSLGPPGTGASTDTQYF | TGTGCCAGCAGCTTAGGCCCCCCCGGGACTGGAGCTAGCACAGATACGCAGTATTTT
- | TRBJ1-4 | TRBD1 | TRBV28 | CASTFVRDRGVKLFF | TGTGCCAGCACCTTCGTCCGGGACAGGGGCGTAAAACTGTTTTTT
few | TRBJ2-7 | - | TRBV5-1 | CASGSWEQYF | TGCGCCAGCGGTAGCTGGGAGCAGTACTTC
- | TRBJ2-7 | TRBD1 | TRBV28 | CASSLGSGQGVYEQYF | TGTGCCAGCAGTTTGGGGTCGGGACAGGGGGTCTACGAGCAGTACTTC
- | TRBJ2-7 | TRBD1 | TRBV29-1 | CSVEFGTGFHEQYF | TGCAGCGTTGAATTCGGGACAGGGTTTCACGAGCAGTACTTC
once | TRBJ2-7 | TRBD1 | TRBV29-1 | CSVERGDRGPYEQYF | TGCAGCGTTGAACGTGGCGACAGGGGGCCCTACGAGCAGTACTTC
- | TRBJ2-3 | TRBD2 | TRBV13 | CASSFEREVSGDTQYF | TGTGCCAGCAGCTTTGAGCGGGAGGTTTCCGGAGATACGCAGTATTTT
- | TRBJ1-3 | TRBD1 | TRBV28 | CASSWDREGRNTIYF | TGTGCCAGCAGCTGGGACAGGGAAGGTAGAAACACCATATATTTT
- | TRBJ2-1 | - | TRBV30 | CAWSRMSGGPYNEQFF | TGTGCCTGGAGCCGGATGAGCGGAGGGCCCTACAATGAGCAGTTCTTC
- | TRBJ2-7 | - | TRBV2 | CASMRDGYEQYF | TGTGCCAGCATGCGGGACGGGTACGAGCAGTACTTC
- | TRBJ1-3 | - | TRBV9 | CASSVRGFSGNTIYF | TGTGCCAGCAGCGTTAGGGGGTTTTCTGGAAACACCATATATTTT
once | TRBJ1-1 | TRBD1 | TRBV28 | CASKGQVVTEAFF | TGTGCCAGCAAGGGACAGGTAGTAACTGAAGCTTTCTTT
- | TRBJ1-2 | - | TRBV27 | CASSLSGQGPQPHGYTF | TGTGCCAGCAGTTTATCGGGGCAGGGGCCCCAACCTCATGGCTACACCTTC
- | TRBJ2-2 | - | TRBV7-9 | CASSESAVGELFF | TGTGCCAGCAGTGAGAGCGCCGTCGGGGAGCTGTTTTTT
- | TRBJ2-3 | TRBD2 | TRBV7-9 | CASSLASGRNFDTQYF | TGTGCCAGCAGCTTAGCTAGCGGGAGAAATTTTGATACGCAGTATTTT
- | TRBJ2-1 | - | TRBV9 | CASSSRDLQGNEQFF | TGTGCCAGCAGCTCCCGGGACTTACAAGGGAATGAGCAGTTCTTC
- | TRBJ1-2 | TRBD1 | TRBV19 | CASSMAGGVDYGYTF | TGTGCCAGTAGTATGGCAGGGGGCGTGGACTATGGCTACACCTTC
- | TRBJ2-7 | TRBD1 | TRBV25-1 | CASRKGTGGVYEQYF | TGTGCCAGCAGGAAAGGGACAGGGGGCGTCTACGAGCAGTACTTC
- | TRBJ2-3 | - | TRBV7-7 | CASSLVRGDTQYF | TGTGCTAGCAGCTTAGTTAGAGGGGATACGCAGTATTTT
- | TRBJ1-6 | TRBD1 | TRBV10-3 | CAISESRDRGRTPLHF | TGTGCCATCAGTGAGTCCCGGGACAGGGGTAGAACACCCCTCCACTTT
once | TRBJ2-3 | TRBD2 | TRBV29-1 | CSSIAGLSTDTQYF | TGCAGCAGCATAGCGGGACTGAGCACAGATACGCAGTATTTT
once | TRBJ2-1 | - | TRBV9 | CASGSSYNEQFF | TGTGCCAGCGGGAGCTCCTACAATGAGCAGTTCTTC
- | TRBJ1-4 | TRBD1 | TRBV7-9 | CASSRDAGGASVEKLFF | TGTGCCAGCAGCCGTGATGCAGGGGGCGCTAGTGTTGAAAAACTGTTTTTT
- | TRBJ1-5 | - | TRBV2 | CASSGSGLRNQPQHF | TGTGCCAGCAGTGGGTCGGGACTCCGCAATCAGCCCCAGCATTTT
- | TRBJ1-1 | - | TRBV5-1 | CASSLAVGGNTEAFF | TGCGCCAGCAGCTTGGCCGTAGGGGGGAACACTGAAGCTTTCTTT
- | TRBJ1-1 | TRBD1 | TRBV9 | CASSPKGGQLNTEAFF | TGTGCCAGCAGTCCAAAAGGGGGCCAGTTGAACACTGAAGCTTTCTTT
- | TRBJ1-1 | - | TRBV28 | CASSLLNTEAFF | TGTGCCAGCAGTTTATTAAACACTGAAGCTTTCTTT
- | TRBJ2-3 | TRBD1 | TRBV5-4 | CASSLGQGTQYF | TGTGCCAGCAGCTTGGGACAGGGGACGCAGTATTTT
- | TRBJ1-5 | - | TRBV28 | CASSWDTKAAQPQHF | TGTGCCAGCAGTTGGGACACTAAAGCGGCTCAGCCCCAGCATTTT
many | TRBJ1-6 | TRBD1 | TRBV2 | CASQNLQGGNSPLHF | TGTGCCAGCCAGAACCTACAGGGGGGGAATTCACCCCTCCACTTT
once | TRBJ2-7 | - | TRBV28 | CASSLSFGAYEQYF | TGTGCCAGCAGTTTATCTTTCGGGGCCTACGAGCAGTACTTC
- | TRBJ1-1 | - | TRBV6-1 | CASSAQPNTEAFF | TGTGCCAGCAGTGCACAACCGAACACTGAAGCTTTCTTT
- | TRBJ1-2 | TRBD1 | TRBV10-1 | CASSPGQGEDGYTF | TGCGCCAGCAGTCCGGGACAGGGGGAGGATGGCTACACCTTC
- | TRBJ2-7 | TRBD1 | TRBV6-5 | CASSTGQGAYEQYF | TGTGCCAGCAGTACGGGACAGGGGGCTTACGAGCAGTACTTC
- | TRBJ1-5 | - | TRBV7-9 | CASSLGTVHSNQPQHF | TGTGCCAGCAGCTTAGGGACAGTCCATAGCAATCAGCCCCAGCATTTT
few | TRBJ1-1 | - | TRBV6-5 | CASSVQDSPWAFF | TGTGCCAGCAGTGTCCAAGACAGCCCCTGGGCTTTCTTT
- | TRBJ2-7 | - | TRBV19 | CASSIVADITYEQYF | TGTGCCAGTAGTATAGTGGCGGATATCACCTACGAGCAGTACTTC
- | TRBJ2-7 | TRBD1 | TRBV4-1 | CASSQDRGGTNYEQYF | TGCGCCAGCAGCCAAGATCGAGGGGGCACCAATTACGAGCAGTACTTC
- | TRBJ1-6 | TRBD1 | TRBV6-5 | CASSYYGTVNSPLHF | TGTGCCAGCAGTTACTATGGGACAGTAAATTCACCCCTCCACTTT
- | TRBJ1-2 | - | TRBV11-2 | CASSLDWGDYGYTF | TGTGCCAGCAGCTTAGACTGGGGGGACTATGGCTACACCTTC